The 27 T cell receptor beta chains in this list originate from one sample, sequenced in a study of tissue T cells after allogeneic stem cell transplantation. Data came from immunoSEQ multiplex PCR; TCRdb stores just in-frame clones and leaves some out. The sample contains approximately 1,600 clones, 48% of which appear only once. The time point: mouse harvest day 14 after allogeneic transplant. The graft held 10^6 splenic CD5+ T cells and 10^7 T-cell-depleted bone marrow cells. The sample was spleen. These receptors came from a female BALB/c mouse given C57BL/6 T cells with graft-versus-host disease after an allogeneic hematopoietic cell transplant.

About this clone itself: Gene names and germline match the mouse. Read coverage stops 1 residue before the CDR3 terminus; the germline J gene supplies the remainder. J is TRBJ2-5 and V is TRBV23; TRBD1 reflects the table's D call only, with no check against the DNA. There are 15 residues in the CDR3. Germline lookup yields CDR1 KGHTA and CDR2 FQNQQP. The sequenced CDR3 bases are TGCTCCAGCAGTCAATCTATGGGACAACAAGACACCCAGTAC. Protein sequence: CSSSQSMGQQDTQY. The CDR3 reads in full as CSSSQSMGQQDTQYF.

Details on this clone: Mouse names are used for the genes. The sequence runs out 1 residue before the end of the CDR3; the remainder is reconstructed from the germline J gene. This chain uses TRBV20 with TRBJ2-7; the D is unclear. The V and J ends lost 2 bases and 4 bases respectively, with 6 bases between them. The V gene's germline CDR1 is GFQATS and CDR2 STVNSAI. The CDR3 length is 11 residues. The CDR3 sequence: CGARSGYEQYF. CDR3 DNA, as far as it was read: TGTGGTGCTAGGAGTGGGTATGAACAGTAC. Based on the CDR3 plus reference TRBV20 and TRBJ2-7, the full variable domain is GALVYQYPRRTICKSGTSMRMECQAVGFQATSVAWYRQSPQKTFELIALSTVNSAIKYEQNFTQEKFPISHPNLSFSSMTVLNAYLEDRGLYLCGARSGYEQYFGPGTRLTVL.

About this clone: The listed genes are named as in mouse. The CDR3 end lies 1 residue beyond the end of the read and is filled in from the germline J gene. The rearrangement uses TRBV16 and TRBJ1-1, with a weak D call TRBD1 (5 bases). The V end lost 3 bases, the J end lost 5 bases, and 7 bases lay between the germline ends. The germline V gene encodes CDR1 SGHSA and CDR2 FRNQAP. CDR3 length: 12 amino acids. The part of the CDR3 DNA that was read is TGTGCAAGCAGCTTTGACAGAACAGAAGTCTTC. Translating it yields CASSFDRTEVF. The full CDR3 sequence reads CASSFDRTEVFF.

Only a few counts were recorded for this clone. Any gene name here is a mouse gene name. The read ends 1 residue shy of where the CDR3 ends; the end is completed using the germline J gene. This chain connects TRBV4 to TRBJ2-2; a possible D gene is TRBD2 (6 bases). The V gene's germline CDR1 is LGHDT and CDR2 YNNKQL (reference sequence). There are 15 residues in the CDR3. Trimming cost V 3 bases and J 3 bases, with 11 bases left between them. This CDR3 reads CASSYLGRDTGQLYF. The sequenced part of the CDR3 DNA is TGTGCCAGCAGCTACCTGGGGAGAGACACCGGGCAGCTCTAC.

This clone was found a few times. Gene names are mouse gene names. The read ends 1 residue shy of where the CDR3 ends; the end is completed using the germline J gene. The chain has TRBV16 and TRBJ2-4, with D uncertain. This CDR3 contains 13 residues. Per germline, CDR1 SGHSA and CDR2 FRNQAP. Deletions cut 3 bases from V and 0 bases from J, with 4 bases between. The DNA read from the CDR3 is TGTGCAAGCAGCTTTACAAGTCAAAACACCTTGTAC. This encodes CASSFTSQNTLY. The complete CDR3 protein is CASSFTSQNTLYF.

There are a few counts of this clone. The gene symbols are mouse symbols. Read sequence stops 1 residue before the CDR3 end, and the germline J gene provides the missing end. This chain uses TRBV1 with TRBJ2-7; 10 nucleotides agree with TRBD1. The V and J ends lost 2 bases and 7 bases, in that order; junction bases with no gene match: 5. Germline CDR1 reads NSQYPW; CDR2 reads LRSPGD (reference sequence). This CDR3 has 14 amino acids. Incomplete CDR3 DNA: TGCACCTGCAGTGCAAGGGACAGGGGAGGGGAACAGTAC. It translates to CTCSARDRGGEQY. The full CDR3 reads CTCSARDRGGEQYF.

This clone was seen more than once but under ten times. Mouse gene names apply. With the read ending 1 residue before the CDR3 end, the germline J gene is used to fill in that end. This chain uses TRBV4 with TRBJ1-2, with a tentative D call TRBD1 (6 bases). The CDR3 is 14 residues long. Germline lookup yields CDR1 LGHDT and CDR2 YNNKQL (reference sequence). Deletions cut 4 bases from V and 1 base from J, with 10 bases between. Incomplete CDR3 DNA: TGTGCCAGCAGCTCCGGGACAAAAAACTCCGACTACACC. The encoded protein is CASSSGTKNSDYT. In full, the CDR3 is CASSSGTKNSDYTF.

As to this clone: The genes are named according to mouse. The DNA ends 1 residue before the CDR3 does, and the rest of the CDR3 is filled in from the germline J gene. The chain recombines TRBV3 with TRBJ2-1, with 12 positions matching TRBD2. CDR1 and CDR2 from the germline V gene are SNHLY and FYNGKV (reference sequence). The CDR3 is made up of 14 amino acids. Trimming took 4 bases from V and 5 from J; bases not matched to a gene: 0. The CDR3 DNA, read in part, is TGTGCCAGCAGCTGGGACTGGGGGGATGCTGAGCAGTTC. Its translation is CASSWDWGDAEQF. The CDR3, in full, reads CASSWDWGDAEQFF.

This clone was seen a few times. The gene symbols are mouse symbols. The CDR3 end is not reached by the read, which stops 1 residue before it; the germline J gene fills it in. The rearrangement uses TRBV26 and TRBJ1-1, with D hard to call. The CDR3 extends over 13 amino acids. The ends were cut back, 3 bases at V and 1 base at J, with 6 bases in the middle. The V gene's germline CDR1 is KGHPV and CDR2 FQNQEV (reference sequence). The sequenced CDR3 bases are TGTGCCAGCAGTCTAAACAGAAACACAGAAGTCTTC. Translation gives CASSLNRNTEVF. The CDR3 reads in full as CASSLNRNTEVFF.

With regard to this clone: Any gene name here is a mouse gene name. The read is 1 residue too short to cover the CDR3 end, so that end is filled in from the germline J gene. The V and J genes are TRBV12-1 and TRBJ2-1; 7 positions match TRBD2. The junction had 2 bases not matched to a gene; V was cut back by 3 bases and J by 1 base. CDR1 and CDR2 from the germline V gene are SGHSN and HYEKVE. The CDR3 is 14 residues long. The CDR3 loop is CASSSDWNYAEQFF. Incomplete CDR3 DNA: TGTGCCAGCTCTTCGGACTGGAACTATGCTGAGCAGTTC. The full variable domain, with the rest looked up from reference TRBV12-1 and TRBJ2-1, is DSGVVQSPRHIIKEKGGRSVLTCIPISGHSNVVWYQQTLGKELKFLIQHYEKVERDKGFLPSRFSVQQFDDYHSEMNMSALELEDSAMYFCASSSDWNYAEQFFGPGTRLTVL.

As concerns this clone: All gene names here are mouse names. Read sequence stops 1 residue before the CDR3 end, and the germline J gene provides the missing end. The chain carries TRBV16 and TRBJ1-3; perhaps TRBD1 as D (6 bases). Germline V CDR1 and CDR2: SGHSA, FRNQAP. The CDR3 loop spans 14 amino acids. Deletions cut 4 bases from V and 0 bases from J, with 7 bases between. CDR3 DNA, as far as it was read: TGTGCAAGCAGCTCACAGGGTTCTGGAAATACGCTCTAT. It codes for CASSSQGSGNTLY. The entire CDR3 protein reads CASSSQGSGNTLYF.

Concerning this clone itself: Gene names follow the mouse nomenclature. The CDR3 end is not reached by the read, which stops 1 residue before it; the germline J gene fills it in. The rearrangement uses TRBV26 and TRBJ1-1, with a weak D call TRBD1 (5 bases). Germline CDR1 and CDR2: KGHPV and FQNQEV (reference sequence). Trimming cost V 1 base and J 0 bases, with 6 bases left between them. The CDR3 runs to 14 residues. The CDR3 is CASSLLGANTEVFF. The CDR3 DNA, read in part, is TGTGCCAGCAGTCTGTTGGGGGCAAACACAGAAGTCTTC.

To note about this clone: Gene labels here are mouse ones. The read halts 1 residue ahead of the CDR3 end, with the missing end drawn from the germline J gene. The chain has TRBV1 and TRBJ1-1; 10 bases map to TRBD1. Germline CDR1 is NSQYPW and CDR2 is LRSPGD (reference sequence). Trimming removed 3 bases from V and 1 base from J; junction bases left unmatched: 2. The CDR3 is 15 residues long. The chain's CDR3 is CTCSADRGRNTEVFF. The part of the CDR3 DNA that was read is TGCACCTGCAGTGCCGACAGGGGGCGAAACACAGAAGTCTTC.

Concerning this clone: Gene and germline names: mouse. The observed sequence ends 1 residue before the CDR3 terminus, with the missing tail filled in from the germline J gene. This chain links TRBV26 with TRBJ2-2; tentatively, D is TRBD1 (6 bases). Germline V gene sequence: CDR1 KGHPV, CDR2 FQNQEV (reference sequence). There are 14 residues in the CDR3. Trimming removed 2 bases at V and 2 bases at J, with 6 bases between. CDR3 DNA (partial): TGTGCCAGCAGTCTGACAGGGAACACCGGGCAGCTCTAC. Protein product: CASSLTGNTGQLY. The whole CDR3 reads CASSLTGNTGQLYF.

As regards this clone: Gene names and germline refer to mouse. The DNA read from the CDR3 is TGTGCCAGCAGACATCCTTCTGGAAATACGCTCTAT. Its translation: CASRHPSGNTLY. The entire CDR3 protein reads CASRHPSGNTLYF. The genes are TRBV26 and TRBJ1-3; no firm D call. From the germline J gene comes the end of the CDR3, since the read stops 1 residue before it. Trimming took off 6 bases at V and 0 bases at J, with 6 bases between the two ends. The CDR3 is made up of 13 amino acids. Germline V lookup: CDR1 KGHPV, CDR2 FQNQEV (reference sequence).

Note on this clone: Any gene name here is a mouse gene name. From the germline J gene comes the end of the CDR3, since the read stops 1 residue before it. The chain carries TRBV26 and TRBJ1-1, with TRBD1 matching 8 bases. This CDR3 is 13 amino acids long. Looked up from germline, CDR1 is KGHPV and CDR2 is FQNQEV (reference sequence). With 3 bases clipped from V and 4 bases from J, the junction kept 1 base outside the gene matches. CDR3 DNA, as far as it was read: TGTGCCAGCAGTCTCCAGGGGGCCACAGAAGTCTTC. As protein: CASSLQGATEVF. The CDR3, in full, reads CASSLQGATEVFF.

Concerning this clone itself: Mouse gene names apply. The read is 1 residue too short to cover the CDR3 end, so that end is filled in from the germline J gene. V and J are TRBV12-1 and TRBJ2-7; unclear D gene. The CDR3 spans 11 residues. Trimming stripped 4 bases from V and 7 bases from J, with 10 bases between. CDR1 SGHSN and CDR2 HYEKVE come from the germline V gene. CDR3 in amino acids: CASSLLNEQYF. The CDR3 DNA, read in part, is TGTGCCAGCTCCCTTCTGAACGAACAGTAC.

As regards this clone: Gene names refer to mouse genes. The CDR3 goes on 1 residue after the read ends, and that part is filled in from the germline J gene. The V call is TRBV26, the J call TRBJ2-2, with 7 bases that match TRBD2. V trimming: 3 bases; J trimming: 2 bases; junction bases outside the gene matches: 0. The length of the CDR3 is 14 residues. The germline V gene has CDR1 KGHPV and CDR2 FQNQEV (reference sequence). The CDR3 DNA, read in part, is TGTGCCAGCAGTCTCTGGGGGAACACCGGGCAGCTCTAC. Its translation is CASSLWGNTGQLY. The full CDR3 sequence reads CASSLWGNTGQLYF.

As to this clone: Each gene name is a mouse one. The CDR3 is cut off 1 residue early in the read; its end comes from the germline J gene. This chain connects TRBV5 to TRBJ2-2; 9 bases map to TRBD2. Germline CDR1 reads LGHNA; CDR2 reads YNLKQL (reference sequence). The CDR3 length is 17 residues. Trimming took 4 bases from V and 1 from J; bases not matched to a gene: 7. CDR3 sequence: CASSLSGLGRNTGQLYF. The CDR3 DNA, read in part, is TGTGCCAGCAGCCTCTCCGGACTGGGGAGAAACACCGGGCAGCTCTAC.

Details on this clone: Germline and genes: mouse. Read coverage stops 1 residue before the CDR3 terminus; the germline J gene supplies the remainder. The rearrangement uses TRBV5 and TRBJ1-5, with TRBD1 matching over 8 bases. CDR3 length: 15 amino acids. J lost 7 bases, V lost 0 bases, and 5 bases had no gene match. The germline CDR1 and CDR2 sequences are LGHNA and YNLKQL (reference sequence). The chain's CDR3 is CASSQDQQGVQAPLF. Partial CDR3 DNA: TGTGCCAGCAGCCAAGATCAACAGGGGGTGCAGGCTCCGCTT.

About this clone: Each gene name is a mouse one. Read coverage stops 1 residue before the CDR3 terminus; the germline J gene supplies the remainder. This chain links TRBV3 with TRBJ1-4, with TRBD1 matching over 10 bases. Per germline, CDR1 SNHLY and CDR2 FYNGKV (reference sequence). The junction had 6 bases not matched to a gene; V was cut back by 1 base and J by 7 bases. The CDR3 has 16 amino acids. CDR3: CASSLERDRGCERLFF. The covered CDR3 bases are TGTGCCAGCAGCTTAGAACGGGACAGGGGCTGCGAAAGATTATTT. The full variable domain, its missing parts supplied by reference TRBV3 and TRBJ1-4, is GPKVLQIPSHQIIDMGQMVTLNCDPVSNHLYFYWYKQILGQQMEFLVNFYNGKVMEKSKLFKDQFSVERPDGSYFTLKIQPTALEDSAVYFCASSLERDRGCERLFFGHGTKLSVL.

As regards this clone: Gene names follow the mouse nomenclature. The DNA ends 1 residue before the CDR3 does, and the rest of the CDR3 is filled in from the germline J gene. This chain connects TRBV26 to TRBJ2-1; 9 bases line up with TRBD2. The CDR3 runs to 16 residues. Trimming took 2 bases from V and 3 from J; bases not matched to a gene: 5. Germline values: CDR1 KGHPV, CDR2 FQNQEV (reference sequence). The CDR3 sequence is CASSLGGLGFYAEQFF. Partial CDR3 DNA: TGTGCCAGCAGTCTGGGAGGACTGGGGTTCTATGCTGAGCAGTTC. Based on the CDR3 plus reference TRBV26 and TRBJ2-1, the full variable domain is NSKVIQTPRYLVKGQGQKAKMRCIPEKGHPVVFWYQQNKNNEFKFLINFQNQEVLQQIDMTEKRFSAECPSNSPCSLEIQSSEAGDSALYLCASSLGGLGFYAEQFFGPGTRLTVL.

Concerning this clone itself: Gene names refer to mouse genes. The read falls 1 residue short of the CDR3 end, and the missing part is taken from the germline J gene. The gene calls are TRBV12-1 and TRBJ2-2; 13 bases are a match to TRBD2. The CDR3 length is 17 residues. V shed 0 bases, J shed 1 base, and the junction held 1 base outside the gene matches. Germline V gene sequence: CDR1 SGHSN, CDR2 HYEKVE. CDR3 region: CASSLGLGGQNTGQLYF. Partial CDR3 DNA: TGTGCCAGCTCTCTCGGACTGGGGGGGCAAAACACCGGGCAGCTCTAC.

This clone was seen once. Mouse gene names apply. CDR3 DNA, as far as it was read: TGTGCCAGCAGCTTAGCGCCGGAGGGGTCCGACTACACC. Translation gives CASSLAPEGSDYT. The full CDR3 protein is CASSLAPEGSDYTF. The rearrangement links TRBV3 to TRBJ1-2, with TRBD1 as a possible D gene (5 bases). The CDR3 goes on 1 residue after the read ends, and that part is filled in from the germline J gene. Trimming shortened V by 0 bases and J by 5 bases, and 10 bases separated the two germline ends. CDR3 length: 14 residues. Germline CDR1 SNHLY, CDR2 FYNGKV (reference sequence).

This clone turned up a few times. Here the gene names and germline are mouse. The read ends 1 residue early relative to the CDR3; the germline J gene fills the gap. The chain uses TRBV16 and TRBJ2-5; no definite D call. Trimming shortened V by 0 bases and J by 6 bases, and 4 bases separated the two germline ends. Germline assignment: CDR1 SGHSA and CDR2 FRNQAP. This CDR3 spans 12 amino acids. The CDR3 is CASSLERDTQYF. Incomplete CDR3 DNA: TGTGCAAGCAGCTTAGAAAGGGACACCCAGTAC.

This clone occurred a few times. These gene names are mouse names. The CDR3 extends 1 residue past the end of the read, so its final part is completed from the germline J gene. The chain uses TRBV13-3 and TRBJ2-4; 14 positions match TRBD2. The CDR3 extends over 14 amino acids. J lost 10 bases, V lost 2 bases, and 3 bases had no gene match. Germline V CDR1 and CDR2: NNHDY, SYVADS. The DNA read from the CDR3 is TGTGCCAGCAGTGAGGGACTGGGGGGGCCCGCCTTGTAC. Translating it yields CASSEGLGGPALY. The whole CDR3 protein is CASSEGLGGPALYF.

This clone was recorded a few times. Gene names and germline match the mouse. The missing CDR3 end, 1 residue past where the read stops, is filled in from the germline J gene. This rearrangement joins TRBV3 to TRBJ2-5; 8 bases are a match to TRBD2. Germline CDR1 reads SNHLY; CDR2 reads FYNGKV (reference sequence). V lost 1 base, J lost 6 bases, and 6 bases stayed unmatched. CDR3 size: 15 residues. The chain's CDR3 is CASSLGWGGRDTQYF. CDR3 DNA, as far as it was read: TGTGCCAGCAGCTTAGGATGGGGGGGAAGGGACACCCAGTAC.